This T cell receptor beta chain was retrieved from a study of tumor and adjacent non-tumor tissue in lung cancer. TCRbeta libraries were built with three rounds of nested PCR, modified from ARM-PCR. TCRdb re-derived calls from the multiplex PCR reads in MiXCR, one entry per CDR3 protein. This table holds 90,000 to 130,000 distinct CDR3 sequences, approximately 80% found once. In regard to this clonotype: A read error may produce the germline difference seen at one junction end.

This sample's RNA came from whole unsorted tissue. The germline V gene has CDR1 SGHVS and CDR2 FQNEAQ. The length of the CDR3 is 14 residues. This sequence joins TRBV7-8 and TRBJ2-5, with D perhaps being TRBD1 or TRBD2 (5 bases each). Material for sequencing was lung tumor tissue. The TCR originated in an older man with non-small cell lung cancer. The CDR3 loop is CANSLGSGPETQYF. The CDR3 DNA reads TGTGCCAACAGCTTAGGATCGGGGCCGGAGACACAGTACTTC.